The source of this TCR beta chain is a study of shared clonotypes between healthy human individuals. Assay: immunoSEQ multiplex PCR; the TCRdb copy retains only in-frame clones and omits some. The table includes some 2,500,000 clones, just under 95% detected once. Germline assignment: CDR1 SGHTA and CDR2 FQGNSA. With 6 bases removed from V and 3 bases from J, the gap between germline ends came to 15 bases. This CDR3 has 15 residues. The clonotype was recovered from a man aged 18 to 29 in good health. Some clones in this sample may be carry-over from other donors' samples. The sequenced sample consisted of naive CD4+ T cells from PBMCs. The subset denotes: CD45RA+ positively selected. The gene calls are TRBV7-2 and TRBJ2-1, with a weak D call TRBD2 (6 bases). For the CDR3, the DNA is TGTGCCAGCAGAAAAGTAGCGGCAAGCTACAATGAGCAGTTCTTC. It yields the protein CASRKVAASYNEQFF.